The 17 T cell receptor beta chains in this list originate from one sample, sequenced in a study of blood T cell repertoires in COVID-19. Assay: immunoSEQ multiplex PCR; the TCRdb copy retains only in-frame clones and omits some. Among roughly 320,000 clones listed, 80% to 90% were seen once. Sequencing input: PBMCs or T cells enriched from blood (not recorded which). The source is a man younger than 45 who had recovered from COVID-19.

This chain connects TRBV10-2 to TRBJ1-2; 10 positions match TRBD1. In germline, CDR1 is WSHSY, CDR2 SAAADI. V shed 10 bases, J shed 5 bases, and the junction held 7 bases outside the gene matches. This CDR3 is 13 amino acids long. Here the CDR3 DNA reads TGCGCCACCGACGGACAGGGGGGTTATGGCTACACCTTC. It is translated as CATDGQGGYGYTF.

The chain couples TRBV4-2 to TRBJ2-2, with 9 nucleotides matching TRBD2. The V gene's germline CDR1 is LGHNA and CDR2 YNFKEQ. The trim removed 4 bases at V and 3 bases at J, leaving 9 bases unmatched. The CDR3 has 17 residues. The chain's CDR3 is CASSPPAGGPYTGELFF. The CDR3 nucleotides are TGTGCCAGCAGCCCTCCCGCGGGAGGGCCGTACACCGGGGAGCTGTTTTTT.

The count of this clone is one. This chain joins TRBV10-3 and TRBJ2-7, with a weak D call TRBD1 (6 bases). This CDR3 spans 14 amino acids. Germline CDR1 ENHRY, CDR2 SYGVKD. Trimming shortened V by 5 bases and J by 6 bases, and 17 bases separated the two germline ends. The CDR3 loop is CAISSGTIYTEQYF. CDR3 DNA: TGTGCCATCAGTTCCGGGACAATCTATACCGAGCAGTACTTC.

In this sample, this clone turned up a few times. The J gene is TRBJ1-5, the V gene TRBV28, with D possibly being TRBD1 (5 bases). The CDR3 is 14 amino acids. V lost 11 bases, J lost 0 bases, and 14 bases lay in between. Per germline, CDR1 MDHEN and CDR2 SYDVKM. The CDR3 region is CAGKTAYSNQPQHF. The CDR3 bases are TGTGCCGGGAAGACAGCTTATAGCAATCAGCCCCAGCATTTT.

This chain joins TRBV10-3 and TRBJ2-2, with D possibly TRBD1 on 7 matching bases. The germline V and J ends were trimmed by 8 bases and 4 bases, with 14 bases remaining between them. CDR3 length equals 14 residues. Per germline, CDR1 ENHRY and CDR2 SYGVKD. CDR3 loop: CAISQGGPTGELFF. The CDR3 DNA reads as TGTGCCATCTCCCAGGGGGGACCCACCGGGGAGCTGTTTTTT.

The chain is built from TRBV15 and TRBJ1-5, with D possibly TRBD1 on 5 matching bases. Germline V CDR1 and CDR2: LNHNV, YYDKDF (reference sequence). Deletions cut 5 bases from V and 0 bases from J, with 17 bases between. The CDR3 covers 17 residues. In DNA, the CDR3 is TGTGCCACCAGCTTCAGGGCAGGCGAGTATAGCAATCAGCCCCAGCATTTT. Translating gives CATSFRAGEYSNQPQHF.

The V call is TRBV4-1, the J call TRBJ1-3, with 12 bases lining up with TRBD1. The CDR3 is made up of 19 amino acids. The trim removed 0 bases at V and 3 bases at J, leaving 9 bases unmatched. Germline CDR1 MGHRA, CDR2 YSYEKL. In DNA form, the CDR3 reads TGCGCCAGCAGCCAAGATCGGGTGGGACAGGGGGCGCGTGGAAACACCATATATTTT. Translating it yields CASSQDRVGQGARGNTIYF.

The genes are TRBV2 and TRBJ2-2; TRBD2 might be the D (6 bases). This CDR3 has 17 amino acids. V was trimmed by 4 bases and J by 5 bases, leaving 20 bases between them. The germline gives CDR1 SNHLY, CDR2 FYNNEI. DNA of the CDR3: TGTGCCAGCAGTGGGTCCGTTCCAGGGCGGGAAACCGGGGAGCTGTTTTTT. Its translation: CASSGSVPGRETGELFF.

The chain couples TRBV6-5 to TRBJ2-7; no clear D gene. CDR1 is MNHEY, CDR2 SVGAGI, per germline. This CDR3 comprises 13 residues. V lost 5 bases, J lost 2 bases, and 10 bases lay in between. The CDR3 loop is CASSMGSPYEQYF. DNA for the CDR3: TGTGCCAGCAGTATGGGCTCCCCCTACGAGCAGTACTTC.

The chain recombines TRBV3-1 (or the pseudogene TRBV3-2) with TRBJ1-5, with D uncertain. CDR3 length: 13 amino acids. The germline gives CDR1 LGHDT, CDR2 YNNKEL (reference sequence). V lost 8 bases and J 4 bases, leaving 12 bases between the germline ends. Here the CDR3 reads CASGEGKNQPQHF. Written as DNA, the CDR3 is TGTGCCAGCGGCGAGGGAAAGAATCAGCCCCAGCATTTT.

The CDR3 spells CASRPTTGYTGELFF. The DNA for the CDR3 is TGTGCCAGCAGGCCCACGACAGGGTACACCGGGGAGCTGTTTTTT. The J gene is TRBJ2-2, the V gene TRBV27, with TRBD1 identical over 7 bases. CDR3 length: 15 residues. Germline V gene lookup returns CDR1 MNHEY and CDR2 SMNVEV (reference sequence). J gave up 3 bases and V 6 bases, and 7 bases lay outside the gene matches.

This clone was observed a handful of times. Written as DNA, the CDR3 is TGTGCCAGCTCAACGACAGGGGACGAGCAGTACTTC. Its protein is CASSTTGDEQYF. The rearrangement uses TRBV18 and TRBJ2-7; 8 bases agree with TRBD1. The CDR3 loop spans 12 amino acids. V shed 5 bases, J shed 5 bases, and the junction held 2 bases outside the gene matches. Germline lookup yields CDR1 KGHSH and CDR2 LQKENI.

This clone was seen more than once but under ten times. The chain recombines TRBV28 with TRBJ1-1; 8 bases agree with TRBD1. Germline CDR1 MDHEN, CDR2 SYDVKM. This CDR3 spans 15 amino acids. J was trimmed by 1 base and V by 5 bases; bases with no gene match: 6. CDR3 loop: CASSTAGTGNTEAFF. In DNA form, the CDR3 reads TGTGCCAGCAGTACTGCCGGGACAGGGAACACTGAAGCTTTCTTT.

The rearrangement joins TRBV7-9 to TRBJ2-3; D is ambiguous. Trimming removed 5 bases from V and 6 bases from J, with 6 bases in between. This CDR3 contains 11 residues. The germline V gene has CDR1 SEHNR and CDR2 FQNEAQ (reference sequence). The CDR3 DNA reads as TGTGCCAGCAGCGGTCAGGATACGCAGTATTTT. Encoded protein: CASSGQDTQYF. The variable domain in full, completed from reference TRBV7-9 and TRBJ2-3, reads DTGVSQNPRHKITKRGQNVTFRCDPISEHNRLYWYRQTLGQGPEFLTYFQNEAQLEKSRLLSDRFSAERPKGSFSTLEIQRTEQGDSAMYLCASSGQDTQYFGPGTRLTVL.

The CDR3 protein is CASSLVGQGGYTF. CDR3 bases: TGTGCCAGCAGCTTAGTGGGACAGGGTGGCTACACCTTC. J is TRBJ1-2 and V is TRBV11-3, with TRBD1 identical over 9 bases. Germline V gives CDR1 SGHNT, CDR2 YENEEA. The CDR3 totals 13 residues. V shed 1 base, J shed 7 bases, and the junction held 1 base outside the gene matches.

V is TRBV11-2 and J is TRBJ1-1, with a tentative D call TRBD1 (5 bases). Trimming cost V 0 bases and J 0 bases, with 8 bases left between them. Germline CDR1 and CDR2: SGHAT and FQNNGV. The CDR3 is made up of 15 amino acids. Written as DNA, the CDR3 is TGTGCCAGCAGCTTAGAAAGCAGGGTGAACACTGAAGCTTTCTTT. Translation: CASSLESRVNTEAFF.

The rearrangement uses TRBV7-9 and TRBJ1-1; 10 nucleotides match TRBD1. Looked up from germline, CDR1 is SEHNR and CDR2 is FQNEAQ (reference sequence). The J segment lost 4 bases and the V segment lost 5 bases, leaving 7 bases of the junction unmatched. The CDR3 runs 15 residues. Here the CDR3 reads CASSLTGGTGTEAFF. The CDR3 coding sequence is TGTGCCAGCAGCCTGACAGGGGGCACCGGCACTGAAGCTTTCTTT.